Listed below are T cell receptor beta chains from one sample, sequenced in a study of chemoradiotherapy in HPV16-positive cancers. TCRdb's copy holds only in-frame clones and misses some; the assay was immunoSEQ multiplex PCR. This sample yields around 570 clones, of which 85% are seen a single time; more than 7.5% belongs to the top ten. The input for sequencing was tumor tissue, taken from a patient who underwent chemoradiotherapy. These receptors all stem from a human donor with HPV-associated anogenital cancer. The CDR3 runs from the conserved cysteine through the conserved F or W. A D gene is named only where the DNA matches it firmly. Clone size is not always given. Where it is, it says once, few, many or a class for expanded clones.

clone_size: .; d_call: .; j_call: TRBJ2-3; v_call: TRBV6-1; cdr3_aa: CASSEGEEVDTQYF; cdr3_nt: TGTGCCAGCAGTGAGGGGGAGGAGGTAGATACGCAGTATTTT
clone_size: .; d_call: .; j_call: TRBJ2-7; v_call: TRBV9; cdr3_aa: CASSVGALDEQYF; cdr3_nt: TGTGCCAGCAGCGTAGGAGCCTTGGACGAGCAGTACTTC
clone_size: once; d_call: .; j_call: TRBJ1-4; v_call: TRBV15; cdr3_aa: CATSRDRGNEKLFF; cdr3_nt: TGTGCCACCAGCAGAGATCGCGGGAATGAAAAACTGTTTTTT
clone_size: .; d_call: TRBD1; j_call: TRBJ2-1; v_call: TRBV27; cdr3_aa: CASSFRQGSNEQFF; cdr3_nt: TGTGCCAGCAGTTTCAGACAGGGGTCCAATGAGCAGTTCTTC
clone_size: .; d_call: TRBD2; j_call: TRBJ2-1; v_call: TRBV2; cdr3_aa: CASSPLAGGGYEQFF; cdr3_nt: TGTGCCAGCAGTCCTCTAGCGGGCGGGGGCTATGAGCAGTTCTTC
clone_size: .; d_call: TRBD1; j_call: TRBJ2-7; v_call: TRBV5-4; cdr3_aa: CASSWTGGSSYEQYF; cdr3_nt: TGTGCCAGCAGCTGGACAGGGGGCTCATCCTACGAGCAGTACTTC
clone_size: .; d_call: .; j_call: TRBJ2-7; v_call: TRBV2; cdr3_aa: CASSDQGPSHEQYF; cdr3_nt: TGTGCCAGCAGTGATCAGGGGCCCTCCCACGAGCAGTACTTC
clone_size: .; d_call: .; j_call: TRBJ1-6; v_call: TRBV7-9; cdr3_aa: CASSLGTDNPPLHF; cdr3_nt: TGTGCCAGCAGCTTAGGTACAGATAATCCACCCCTCCACTTT
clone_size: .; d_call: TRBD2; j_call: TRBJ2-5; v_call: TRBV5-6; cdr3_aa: CASSFRSSGGEETQYF; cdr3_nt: TGTGCCAGCAGCTTCAGGTCTAGCGGGGGGGAAGAGACCCAGTACTTC
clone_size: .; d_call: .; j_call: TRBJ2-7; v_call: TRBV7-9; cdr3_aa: CASSLAETYEQYF; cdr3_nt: TGTGCCAGCAGCTTAGCAGAGACCTACGAGCAGTACTTC
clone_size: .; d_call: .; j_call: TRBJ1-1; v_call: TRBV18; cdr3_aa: CASSPFGQNTEAFF; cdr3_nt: TGTGCCAGCTCACCTTTCGGACAGAACACTGAAGCTTTCTTT
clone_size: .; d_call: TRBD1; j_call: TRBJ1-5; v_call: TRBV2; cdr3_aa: CASSESGGYYQPQHF; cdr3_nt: TGTGCCAGCAGTGAATCAGGGGGCTACTATCAGCCCCAGCATTTT
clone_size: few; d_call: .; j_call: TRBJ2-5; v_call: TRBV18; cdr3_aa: CASSQQETQYF; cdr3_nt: TGTGCCAGCTCACAGCAAGAGACCCAGTACTTC
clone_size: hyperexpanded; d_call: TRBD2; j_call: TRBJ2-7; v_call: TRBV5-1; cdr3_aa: CASSRTSGGGSEQYF; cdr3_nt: TGCGCCAGCAGCAGGACTAGCGGGGGGGGGAGCGAGCAGTACTTC
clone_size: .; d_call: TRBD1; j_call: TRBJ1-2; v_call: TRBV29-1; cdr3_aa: CSALTGQGNYGYTF; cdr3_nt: TGCAGCGCCCTGACCGGACAGGGGAACTATGGCTACACCTTC
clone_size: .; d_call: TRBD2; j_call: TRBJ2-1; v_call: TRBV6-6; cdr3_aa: CASIGLAGGGEQFF; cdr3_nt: TGTGCCAGCATTGGGCTAGCGGGAGGGGGTGAGCAGTTCTTC
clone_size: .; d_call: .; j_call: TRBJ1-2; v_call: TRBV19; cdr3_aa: CASSMRNYGYTF; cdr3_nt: TGTGCCAGTAGTATGAGAAACTATGGCTACACCTTC
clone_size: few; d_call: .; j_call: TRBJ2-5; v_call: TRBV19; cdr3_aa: CASRRTDQETQYF; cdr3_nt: TGTGCCAGTAGGCGGACAGACCAAGAGACCCAGTACTTC
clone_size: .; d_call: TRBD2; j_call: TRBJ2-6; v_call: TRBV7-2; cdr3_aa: CASSVTGTSGSGANVLTF; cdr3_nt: TGTGCCAGCAGCGTTACCGGGACTAGCGGCTCTGGGGCCAACGTCCTGACTTTC
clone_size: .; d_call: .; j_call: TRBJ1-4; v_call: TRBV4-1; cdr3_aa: CASSQVWGSAVVAEKLFF; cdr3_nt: TGCGCCAGCAGCCAAGTCTGGGGGTCGGCCGTCGTCGCTGAAAAACTGTTTTTT
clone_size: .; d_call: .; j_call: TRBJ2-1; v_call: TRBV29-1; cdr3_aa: CSVGAESYNEQFF; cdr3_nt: TGCAGCGTAGGGGCCGAGTCCTACAATGAGCAGTTCTTC
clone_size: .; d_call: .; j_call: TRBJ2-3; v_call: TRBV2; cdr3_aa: CASMGGGTDTQYF; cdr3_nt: TGTGCCAGCATGGGTGGGGGCACAGATACGCAGTATTTT
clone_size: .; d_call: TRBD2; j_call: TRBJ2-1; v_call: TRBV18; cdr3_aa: CASSPLAGSYNEQFF; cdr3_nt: TGTGCCAGCTCACCCCTAGCGGGCTCCTACAATGAGCAGTTCTTC
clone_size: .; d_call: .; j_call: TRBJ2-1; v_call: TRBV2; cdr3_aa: CASSDGVNEQFF; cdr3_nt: TGTGCCAGCAGTGACGGGGTGAATGAGCAGTTCTTC
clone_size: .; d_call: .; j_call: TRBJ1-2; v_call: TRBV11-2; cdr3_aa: CASSYRDGGGYTF; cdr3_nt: TGTGCCAGCAGCTACCGGGACGGAGGTGGCTACACCTTC
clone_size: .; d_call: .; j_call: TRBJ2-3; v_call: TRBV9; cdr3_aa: CASSVRIQRITDTQYF; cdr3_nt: TGTGCCAGCAGCGTAAGGATCCAGCGGATAACAGATACGCAGTATTTT
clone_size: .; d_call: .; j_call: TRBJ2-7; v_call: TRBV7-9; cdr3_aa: CASSLVGGTSSYEQYF; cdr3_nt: TGTGCCAGCAGCTTAGTAGGCGGGACAAGCTCCTACGAGCAGTACTTC
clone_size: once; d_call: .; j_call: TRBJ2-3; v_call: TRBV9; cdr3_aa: CASSVDSRPTYTDTQYF; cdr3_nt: TGTGCCAGCAGCGTAGATTCGCGGCCGACCTACACAGATACGCAGTATTTT
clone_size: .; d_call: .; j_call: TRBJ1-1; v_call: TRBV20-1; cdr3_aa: CSANVGTEAFF; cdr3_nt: TGCAGTGCTAACGTGGGCACTGAAGCTTTCTTT
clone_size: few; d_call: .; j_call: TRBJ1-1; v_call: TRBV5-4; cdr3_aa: CASSLDMNTEAFF; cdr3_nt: TGTGCCAGCAGCTTGGACATGAACACTGAAGCTTTCTTT
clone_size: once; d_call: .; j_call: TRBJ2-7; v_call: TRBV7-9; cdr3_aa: CASSPGRQGEQYF; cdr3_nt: TGTGCCAGCAGCCCGGGAAGGCAAGGCGAGCAGTACTTC
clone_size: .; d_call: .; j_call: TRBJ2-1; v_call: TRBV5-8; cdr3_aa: CASNWNRNNEQFF; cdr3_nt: TGTGCCAGCAACTGGAACAGGAACAATGAGCAGTTCTTC
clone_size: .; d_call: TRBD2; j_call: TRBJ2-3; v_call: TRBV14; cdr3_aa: CASSRLGGFTDTQYF; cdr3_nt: TGTGCCAGCAGCCGACTGGGGGGGTTCACAGATACGCAGTATTTT
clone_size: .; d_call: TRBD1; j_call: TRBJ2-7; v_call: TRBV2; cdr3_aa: CASRGTGGSYEQYF; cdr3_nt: TGTGCCAGCAGGGGGACAGGGGGGTCCTACGAGCAGTACTTC
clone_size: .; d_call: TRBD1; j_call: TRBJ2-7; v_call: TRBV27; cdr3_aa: CASRPGQSPGEQYF; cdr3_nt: TGTGCCAGCAGACCGGGACAGTCCCCGGGGGAGCAGTACTTC
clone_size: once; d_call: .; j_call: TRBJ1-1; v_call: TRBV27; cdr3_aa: CASSQPDSGGALTEAFF; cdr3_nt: TGTGCCAGCAGTCAACCCGATTCGGGGGGGGCGCTCACTGAAGCTTTCTTT
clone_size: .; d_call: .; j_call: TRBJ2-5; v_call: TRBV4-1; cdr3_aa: CASSYQETQYF; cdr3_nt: TGCGCCAGCAGCTACCAAGAGACCCAGTACTTC
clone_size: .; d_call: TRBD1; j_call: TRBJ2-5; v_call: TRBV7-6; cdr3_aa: CASSLVGGQGAVGRETQYF; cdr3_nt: TGTGCCAGCAGCTTAGTAGGGGGACAGGGGGCGGTTGGCCGAGAGACCCAGTACTTC
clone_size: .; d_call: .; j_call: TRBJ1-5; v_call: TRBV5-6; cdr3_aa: CASSLGGGGSNQPQHF; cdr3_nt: TGTGCCAGCAGCTTGGGTGGGGGCGGGAGCAATCAGCCCCAGCATTTT
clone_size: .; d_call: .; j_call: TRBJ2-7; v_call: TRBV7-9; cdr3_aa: CASSPQTYEQYF; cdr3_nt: TGTGCCAGCAGCCCACAAACCTACGAGCAGTACTTC
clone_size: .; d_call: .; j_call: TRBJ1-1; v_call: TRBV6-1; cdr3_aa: CASSALTESTEAFF; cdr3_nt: TGTGCCAGCAGTGCCCTGACAGAGTCCACTGAAGCTTTCTTT
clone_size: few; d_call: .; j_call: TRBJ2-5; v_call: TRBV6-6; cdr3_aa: CASSYSSEGGETQYF; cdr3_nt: TGTGCCAGCAGTTACTCGTCAGAGGGGGGAGAGACCCAGTACTTC
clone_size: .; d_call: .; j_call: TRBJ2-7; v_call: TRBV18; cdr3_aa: CASSPHKSDRYEQYF; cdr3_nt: TGTGCCAGCTCACCACACAAAAGTGACAGATACGAGCAGTACTTC
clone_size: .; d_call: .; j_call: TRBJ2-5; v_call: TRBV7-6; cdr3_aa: CASSLYPGGQETQYF; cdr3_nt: TGTGCCAGCAGCTTATACCCCGGAGGCCAAGAGACCCAGTACTTC
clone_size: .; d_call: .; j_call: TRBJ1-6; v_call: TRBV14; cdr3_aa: CASSQDGVRETGSYNSPLHF; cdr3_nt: TGTGCCAGCAGCCAAGATGGGGTCAGGGAAACAGGCTCCTATAATTCACCCCTCCACTTT
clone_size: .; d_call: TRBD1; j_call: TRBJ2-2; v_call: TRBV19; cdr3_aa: CASTGTGRVTGELFF; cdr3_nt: TGTGCCAGTACAGGGACAGGGAGGGTCACCGGGGAGCTGTTTTTT
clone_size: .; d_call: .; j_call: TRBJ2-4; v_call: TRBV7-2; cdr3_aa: CASSFRQKNIQYF; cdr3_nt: TGTGCCAGCAGCTTCCGCCAGAAAAACATTCAGTACTTC
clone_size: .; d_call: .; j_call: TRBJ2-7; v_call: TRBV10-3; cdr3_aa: CAISENPGIWEQYF; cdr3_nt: TGTGCCATCAGTGAAAACCCTGGCATTTGGGAGCAGTACTTC
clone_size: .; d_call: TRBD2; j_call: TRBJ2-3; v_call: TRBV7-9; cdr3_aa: CASSSMGLAGEDTQYF; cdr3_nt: TGTGCCAGCAGCTCCATGGGACTAGCGGGGGAAGATACGCAGTATTTT
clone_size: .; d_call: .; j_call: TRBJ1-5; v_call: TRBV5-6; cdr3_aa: CASSSGPSNQPQHF; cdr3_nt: TGTGCCAGCAGCTCGGGCCCTAGCAATCAGCCCCAGCATTTT
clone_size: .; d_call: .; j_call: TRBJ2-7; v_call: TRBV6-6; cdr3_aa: CASSSYYEQYF; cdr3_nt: TGTGCCAGCAGTTCGTACTACGAGCAGTACTTC